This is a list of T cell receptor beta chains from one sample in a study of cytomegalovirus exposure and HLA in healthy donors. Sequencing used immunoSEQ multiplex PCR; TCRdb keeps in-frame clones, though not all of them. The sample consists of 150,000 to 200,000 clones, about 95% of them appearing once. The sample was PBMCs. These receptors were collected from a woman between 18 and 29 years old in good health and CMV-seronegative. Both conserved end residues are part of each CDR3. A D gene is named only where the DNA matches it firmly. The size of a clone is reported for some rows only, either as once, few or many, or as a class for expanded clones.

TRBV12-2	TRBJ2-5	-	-	TGTGCAAGTCGTTTTACAGGAATCCAAGAGACCCAGTACTTC	CASRFTGIQETQYF
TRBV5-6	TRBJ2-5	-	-	TGTGCCAGCAGCCTGGACAGCCAAGAGACCCAGTACTTC	CASSLDSQETQYF
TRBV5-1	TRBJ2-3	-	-	TGCGCCAGCAGCTTGTCAGGGAGGATCGCAGATACGCAGTATTTT	CASSLSGRIADTQYF
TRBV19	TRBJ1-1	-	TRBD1	TGTGCCAGTAGTCGGACAGGGGCGGCCACTGAAGCTTTCTTT	CASSRTGAATEAFF
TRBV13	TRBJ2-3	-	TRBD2	TGTGCCAGCAGCCCCACCCGACTAGCGGGGAAGACAGATACGCAGTATTTT	CASSPTRLAGKTDTQYF
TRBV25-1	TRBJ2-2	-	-	TGTGCCAGCAGGTTTGTGGCCACCGGGGAGCTGTTTTTT	CASRFVATGELFF
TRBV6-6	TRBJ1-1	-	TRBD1	TGTGCCAGCAGTCCACAGGGGGCGCGGGGCACTGAAGCTTTCTTT	CASSPQGARGTEAFF
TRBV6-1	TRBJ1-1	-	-	TGTGCCAGCTCGACGGGGGGGAACACTGAAGCTTTCTTT	CASSTGGNTEAFF
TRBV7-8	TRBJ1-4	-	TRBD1	TGTGCCAGCAGCTTGGACAGGCGACCCAATGAAAAACTGTTTTTT	CASSLDRRPNEKLFF
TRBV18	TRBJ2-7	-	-	TGTGCCAGCTCACCATCGAGGGATGAGCAGTACTTC	CASSPSRDEQYF
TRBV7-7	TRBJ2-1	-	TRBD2	TGTGCTAGCAGCTTAGGACTAGCGGGGGGTGGTGAGCAGTTCTTC	CASSLGLAGGGEQFF
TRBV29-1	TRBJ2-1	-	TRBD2	TGCAGCGTTCGGGGGGGCTCCGATGAGCAGTTCTTC	CSVRGGSDEQFF
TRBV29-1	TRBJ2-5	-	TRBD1	TGCAGCATGGGACAGGGGATGAGCCAAGAGACCCAGTACTTC	CSMGQGMSQETQYF
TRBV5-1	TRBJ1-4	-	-	TGCGCCAGCAGCTTGACCTGGGGAGGAGATGAAAAACTGTTTTTT	CASSLTWGGDEKLFF
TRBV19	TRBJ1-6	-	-	TGTGCCAGTAGTATAGTAGTCAGGGGCGCGTCACCCCTCCACTTT	CASSIVVRGASPLHF
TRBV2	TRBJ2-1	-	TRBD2	TGTGCCAGCAGCGGGACTAGCGGGGGCAGTTACAATGAGCAGTTCTTC	CASSGTSGGSYNEQFF
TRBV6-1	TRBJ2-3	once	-	TGTGCCAGCAGTGAACAGAGCACAGATACGCAGTATTTT	CASSEQSTDTQYF
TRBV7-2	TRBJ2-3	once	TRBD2	TGTGCCAGCAGCTTAGGCGGGGGGGCAGTGTCGGATACGCAGTATTTT	CASSLGGGAVSDTQYF
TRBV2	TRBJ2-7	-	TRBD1	TGTGCCAGCAGTGGCAGGGGGATAGGCGAGCAGTACTTC	CASSGRGIGEQYF
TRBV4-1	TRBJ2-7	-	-	TGCGCCAGCAGCCAAGGCGCGGTGCCTACCTACGAGCAGTACTTC	CASSQGAVPTYEQYF
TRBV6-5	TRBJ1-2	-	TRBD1	TGTGCCAGCAGTTTTAGGGGACAGGGCGATGGCTACACCTTC	CASSFRGQGDGYTF
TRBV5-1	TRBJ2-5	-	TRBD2	TGCGCCAGCAGCTTGTTGACTAGCCGAGAGACCCAGTACTTC	CASSLLTSRETQYF
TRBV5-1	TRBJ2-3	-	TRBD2	TGCGCCAGCAGCTTGTTGGCGCGGGGGGGCTCTTGGGATACGCAGTATTTT	CASSLLARGGSWDTQYF
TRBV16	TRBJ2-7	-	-	TGTGCCAGCAGCCAATCCCCTTCCTACGAGCAGTACTTC	CASSQSPSYEQYF
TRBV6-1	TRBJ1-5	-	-	TGTGCCAGCAGTGAAGCGGGGGGACGGCATCAGCCCCAGCATTTT	CASSEAGGRHQPQHF
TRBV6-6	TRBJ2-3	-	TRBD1	TGTGCCAGCAGTTATCCACAGGGGGTAGGCACAGATACGCAGTATTTT	CASSYPQGVGTDTQYF
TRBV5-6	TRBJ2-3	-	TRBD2	TGTGCCAGCAGCTTGCGAGCGGGGGGGCCTTCAGCAGATACGCAGTATTTT	CASSLRAGGPSADTQYF
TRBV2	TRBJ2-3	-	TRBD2	TGTGCCAGCAGGCCCTTGTTGGCGGGGGGCACAGATACGCAGTATTTT	CASRPLLAGGTDTQYF
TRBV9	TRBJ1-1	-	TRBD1	TGTGCCAGCAGCGTAGAAGCAGGGGGGATCACTGAAGCTTTCTTT	CASSVEAGGITEAFF
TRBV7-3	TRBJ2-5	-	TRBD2	TGTGCCAGCAGCCCGGGACTAGCGGAGAGTCGGACCCAGTACTTC	CASSPGLAESRTQYF
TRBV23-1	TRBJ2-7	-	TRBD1	TGCGCCAGCAGTCAATCTGCGGACAGGCCTATCTACGAGCAGTACTTC	CASSQSADRPIYEQYF
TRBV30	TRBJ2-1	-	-	TGTGCCTGGAGCCTCTCTAGTTGGAGTGAGCAGTTCTTC	CAWSLSSWSEQFF
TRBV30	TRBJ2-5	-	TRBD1	TGTGCCTGGAGTGCCCTGAGGACAGGGCGACAAGAGACCCAGTACTTC	CAWSALRTGRQETQYF
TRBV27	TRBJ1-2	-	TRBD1	TGTGCCAGCAGTTCGACAGGGTTTGGTGACTATGGCTACACCTTC	CASSSTGFGDYGYTF
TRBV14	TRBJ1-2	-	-	TGTGCCAGCAGCCAAGCAGGGAACCCCTATGGCTACACCTTC	CASSQAGNPYGYTF
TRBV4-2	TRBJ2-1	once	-	TGTGCCAGCAGCCTGGGCCTATCGAGCTCCTACAATGAGCAGTTCTTC	CASSLGLSSSYNEQFF
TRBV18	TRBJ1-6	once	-	TGTGCCAGCTCACCGGGACTGGAGAATTCACCCCTCCACTTT	CASSPGLENSPLHF
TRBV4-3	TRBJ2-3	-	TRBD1	TGCGCCAGCAGCCAAGGGAATCGAGACAGGGGGCTTTCCACAGATACGCAGTATTTT	CASSQGNRDRGLSTDTQYF
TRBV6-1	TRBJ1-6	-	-	TGTGCCAGCAGTGAATCATGGACAGCCGGAAATTCACCCCTCCACTTT	CASSESWTAGNSPLHF